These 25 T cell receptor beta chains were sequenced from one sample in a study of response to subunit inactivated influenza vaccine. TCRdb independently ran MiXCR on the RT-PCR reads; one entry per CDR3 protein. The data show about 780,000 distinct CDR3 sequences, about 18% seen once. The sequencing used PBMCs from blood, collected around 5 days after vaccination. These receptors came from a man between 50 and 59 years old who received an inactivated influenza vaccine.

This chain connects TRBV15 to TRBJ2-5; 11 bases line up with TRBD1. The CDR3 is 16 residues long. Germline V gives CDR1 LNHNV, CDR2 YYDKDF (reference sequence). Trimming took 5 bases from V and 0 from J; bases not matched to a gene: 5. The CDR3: CATSEGTGGYQETQYF. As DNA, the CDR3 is TGTGCCACCAGCGAAGGGACAGGGGGATACCAAGAGACCCAGTACTTC.

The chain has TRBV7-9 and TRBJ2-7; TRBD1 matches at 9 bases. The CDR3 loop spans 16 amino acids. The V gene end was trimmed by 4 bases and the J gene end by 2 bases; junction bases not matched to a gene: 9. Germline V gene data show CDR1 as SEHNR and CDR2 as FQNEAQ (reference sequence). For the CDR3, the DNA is TGTGCCAGCAGCTCCGGACAGGGGATCCTGACCTACGAGCAGTACTTC. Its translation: CASSSGQGILTYEQYF.

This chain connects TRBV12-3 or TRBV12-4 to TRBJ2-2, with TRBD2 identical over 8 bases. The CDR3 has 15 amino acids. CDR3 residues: CAWGSGLVNTGELFF. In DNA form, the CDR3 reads TGTGCTTGGGGGTCGGGACTAGTGAACACCGGGGAGCTGTTTTTT.

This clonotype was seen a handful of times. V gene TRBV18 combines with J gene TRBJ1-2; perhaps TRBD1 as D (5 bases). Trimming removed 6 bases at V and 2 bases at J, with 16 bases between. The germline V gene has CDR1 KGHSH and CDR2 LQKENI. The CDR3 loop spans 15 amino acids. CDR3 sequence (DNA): TGTGCCAGCTCCCTTTGGGACGTGGGGAACTATGGCTACACCTTC. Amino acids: CASSLWDVGNYGYTF. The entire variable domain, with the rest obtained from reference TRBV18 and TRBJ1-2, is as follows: NAGVMQNPRHLVRRRGQEARLRCSPMKGHSHVYWYRQLPEEGLKFMVYLQKENIIDESGMPKERFSAEFPKEGPSILRIQQVVRGDSAAYFCASSLWDVGNYGYTFGSGTRLTVV.

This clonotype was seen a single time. The CDR3, as DNA: TGTGCCAGCAGCGTAGGGACCCATTCTTCCTACGAGCAGTACTTC. This gives the protein CASSVGTHSSYEQYF. The chain combines TRBV9 with TRBJ2-7, with unresolved D. The length of the CDR3 is 15 residues. The germline V and J ends were trimmed by 0 bases and 1 base, with 11 bases remaining between them. Germline V gene lookup returns CDR1 SGDLS and CDR2 YYNGEE.

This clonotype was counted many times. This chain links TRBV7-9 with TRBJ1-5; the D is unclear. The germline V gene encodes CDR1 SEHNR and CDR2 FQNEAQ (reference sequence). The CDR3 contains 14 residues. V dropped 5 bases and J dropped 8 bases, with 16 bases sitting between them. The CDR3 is CASSPGRAGEPQHF. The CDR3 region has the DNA TGTGCCAGCAGCCCCGGACGGGCTGGTGAGCCCCAGCATTTT.

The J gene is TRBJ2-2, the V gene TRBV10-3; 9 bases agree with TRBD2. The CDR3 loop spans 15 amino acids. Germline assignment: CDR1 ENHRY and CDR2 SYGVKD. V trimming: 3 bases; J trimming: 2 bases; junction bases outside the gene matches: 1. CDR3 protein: CAISDLAGNTGELFF. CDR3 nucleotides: TGTGCCATCAGTGATCTAGCGGGAAACACCGGGGAGCTGTTTTTT.

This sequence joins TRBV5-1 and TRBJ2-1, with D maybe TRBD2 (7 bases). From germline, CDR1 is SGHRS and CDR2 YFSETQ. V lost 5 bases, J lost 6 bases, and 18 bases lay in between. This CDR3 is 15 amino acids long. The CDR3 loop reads CASSPGGQLPNEQFF. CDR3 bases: TGCGCCAGCAGTCCGGGGGGCCAACTCCCCAATGAGCAGTTCTTC. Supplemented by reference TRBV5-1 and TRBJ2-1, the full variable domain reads KAGVTQTPRYLIKTRGQQVTLSCSPISGHRSVSWYQQTPGQGLQFLFEYFSETQRNKGNFPGRFSGRQFSNSRSEMNVSTLELGDSALYLCASSPGGQLPNEQFFGPGTRLTVL.

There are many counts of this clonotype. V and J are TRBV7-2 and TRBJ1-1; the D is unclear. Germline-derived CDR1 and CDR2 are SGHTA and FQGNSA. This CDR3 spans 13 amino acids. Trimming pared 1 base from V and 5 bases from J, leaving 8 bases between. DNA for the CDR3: TGTGCCAGCAGCTTAGACGGGAAGACTGAAGCTTTCTTT. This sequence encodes CASSLDGKTEAFF. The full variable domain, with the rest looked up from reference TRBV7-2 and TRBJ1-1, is GAGVSQSPSNKVTEKGKDVELRCDPISGHTALYWYRQSLGQGLEFLIYFQGNSAPDKSGLPSDRFSAERTGGSVSTLTIQRTQQEDSAVYLCASSLDGKTEAFFGQGTRLTVV.

CDR3 amino acids: CGSGGAEETQYF. The DNA of the CDR3 is TGCGGTAGCGGGGGGGCCGAAGAGACCCAGTACTTC. This chain links TRBV20-1 with TRBJ2-5; TRBD2 agrees at 11 bases. CDR1 DFQATT and CDR2 SNEGSKA come from the germline V gene (reference sequence). The CDR3 spans 12 residues.

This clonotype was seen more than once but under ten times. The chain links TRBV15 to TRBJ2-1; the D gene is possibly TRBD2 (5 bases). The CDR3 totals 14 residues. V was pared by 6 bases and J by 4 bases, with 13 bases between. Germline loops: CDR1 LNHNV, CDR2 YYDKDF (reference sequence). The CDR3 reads CATSSAGRYNEQFF. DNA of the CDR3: TGTGCCACCAGTTCTGCGGGCAGATACAATGAGCAGTTCTTC.

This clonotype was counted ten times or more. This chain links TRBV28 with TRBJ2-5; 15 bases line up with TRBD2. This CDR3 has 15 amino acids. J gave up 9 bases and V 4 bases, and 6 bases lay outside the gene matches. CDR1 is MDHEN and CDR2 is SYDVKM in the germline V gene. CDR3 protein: CASSSGTSGRKPQYF. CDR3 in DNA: TGTGCCAGCAGTTCCGGGACTAGCGGGAGGAAGCCCCAGTACTTC.

The DNA of the CDR3 is TGTGCCACCAGCAGTTCCCTAGTGTGGGGCACAGATACGCAGTATTTT. Translation: CATSSSLVWGTDTQYF. The chain has TRBV15 and TRBJ2-3; D remains ambiguous. Trimming took off 3 bases at V and 1 base at J, with 14 bases between the two ends. The germline gives CDR1 LNHNV, CDR2 YYDKDF (reference sequence). The length of the CDR3 is 16 residues.

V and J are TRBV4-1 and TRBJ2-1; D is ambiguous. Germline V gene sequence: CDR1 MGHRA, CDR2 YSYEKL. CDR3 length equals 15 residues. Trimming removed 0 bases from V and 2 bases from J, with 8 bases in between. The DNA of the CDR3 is TGCGCCAGCAGCCAAGATGGCGGAACCTACAATGAGCAGTTCTTC. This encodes CASSQDGGTYNEQFF.

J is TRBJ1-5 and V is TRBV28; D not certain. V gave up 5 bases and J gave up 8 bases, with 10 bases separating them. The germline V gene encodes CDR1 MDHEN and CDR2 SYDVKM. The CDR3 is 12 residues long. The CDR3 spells CASSSLLEPQHF. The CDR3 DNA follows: TGTGCCAGCAGTAGCCTGTTGGAGCCCCAGCATTTT. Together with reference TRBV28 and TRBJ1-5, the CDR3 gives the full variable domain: DVKVTQSSRYLVKRTGEKVFLECVQDMDHENMFWYRQDPGLGLRLIYFSYDVKMKEKGDIPEGYSVSREKKERFSLILESASTNQTSMYLCASSSLLEPQHFGDGTRLSIL.

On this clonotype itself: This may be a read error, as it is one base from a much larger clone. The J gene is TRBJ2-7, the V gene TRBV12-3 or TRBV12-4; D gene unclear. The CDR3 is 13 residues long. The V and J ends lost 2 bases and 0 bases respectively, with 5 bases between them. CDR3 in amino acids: CASSLTTSYEQYF. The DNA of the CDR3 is TGTGCCAGCAGTTTAACTACCTCCTACGAGCAGTACTTC.

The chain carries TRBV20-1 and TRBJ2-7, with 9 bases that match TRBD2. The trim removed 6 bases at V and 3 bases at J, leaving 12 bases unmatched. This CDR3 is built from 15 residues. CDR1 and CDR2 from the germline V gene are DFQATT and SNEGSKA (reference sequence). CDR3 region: CSARRGLAGYYEQYF. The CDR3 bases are TGCAGTGCCCGCCGTGGGCTAGCGGGGTACTACGAGCAGTACTTC.

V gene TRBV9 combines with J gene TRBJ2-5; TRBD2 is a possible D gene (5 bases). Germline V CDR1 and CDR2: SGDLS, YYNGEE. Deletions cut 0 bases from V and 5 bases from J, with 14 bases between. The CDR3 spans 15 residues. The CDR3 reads CASSVGGGFGETQYF. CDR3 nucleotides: TGTGCCAGCAGCGTAGGAGGAGGATTTGGGGAGACCCAGTACTTC.

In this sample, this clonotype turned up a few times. CDR3 in amino acids: CASSQDFHTEAFF. CDR3 DNA sequence: TGTGCCAGCAGCCAAGATTTTCACACTGAAGCTTTCTTT. The V and J genes are TRBV14 and TRBJ1-1, with unresolved D. The V gene lost 0 bases and the J gene lost 3 bases, with 5 bases spanning the gap. The CDR3 runs 13 residues. CDR1 and CDR2 (germline): SGHDN, FVKESK.

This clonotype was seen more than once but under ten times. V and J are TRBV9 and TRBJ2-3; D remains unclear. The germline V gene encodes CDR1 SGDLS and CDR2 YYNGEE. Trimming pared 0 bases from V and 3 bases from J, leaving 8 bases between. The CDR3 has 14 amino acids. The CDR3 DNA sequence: TGTGCCAGCAGCGTAGCCTCCCAAACAGATACGCAGTATTTT. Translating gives CASSVASQTDTQYF.

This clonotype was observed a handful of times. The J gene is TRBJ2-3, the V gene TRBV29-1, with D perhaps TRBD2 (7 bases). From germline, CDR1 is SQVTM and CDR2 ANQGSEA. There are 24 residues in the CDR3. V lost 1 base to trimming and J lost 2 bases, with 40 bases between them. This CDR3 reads CSVEGPMTGGPPIHYGAPTDTQYF. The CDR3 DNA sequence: TGCAGCGTTGAAGGCCCGATGACGGGGGGCCCCCCTATCCATTATGGAGCACCCACAGATACGCAGTATTTT.

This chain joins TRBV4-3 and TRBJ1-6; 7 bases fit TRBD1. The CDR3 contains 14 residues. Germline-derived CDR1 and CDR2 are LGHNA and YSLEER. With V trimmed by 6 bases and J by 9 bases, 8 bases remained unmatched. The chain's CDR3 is CASRRQGEGSPLHF. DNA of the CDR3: TGCGCCAGCAGACGACAGGGAGAAGGTTCACCCCTCCACTTT.

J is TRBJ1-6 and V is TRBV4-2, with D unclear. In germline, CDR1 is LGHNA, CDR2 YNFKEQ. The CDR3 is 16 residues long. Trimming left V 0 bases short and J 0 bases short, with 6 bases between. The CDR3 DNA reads TGTGCCAGCAGCCAAGATGGCGTCTCCTATAATTCACCCCTCCACTTT. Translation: CASSQDGVSYNSPLHF.

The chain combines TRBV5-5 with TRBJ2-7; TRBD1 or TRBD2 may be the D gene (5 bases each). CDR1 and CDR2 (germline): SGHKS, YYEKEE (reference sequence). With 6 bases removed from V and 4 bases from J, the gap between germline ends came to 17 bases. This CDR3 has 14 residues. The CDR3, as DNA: TGTGCCAGCAACCGGGGCTCGTGGGGTTACGAGCAGTACTTC. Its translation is CASNRGSWGYEQYF.

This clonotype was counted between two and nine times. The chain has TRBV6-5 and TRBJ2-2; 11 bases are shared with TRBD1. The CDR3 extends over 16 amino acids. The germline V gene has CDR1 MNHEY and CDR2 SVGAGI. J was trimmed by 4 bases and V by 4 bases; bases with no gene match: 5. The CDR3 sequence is CASSWGQGGVTGELFF. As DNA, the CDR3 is TGTGCCAGCAGTTGGGGACAGGGGGGTGTCACCGGGGAGCTGTTTTTT.